This T cell receptor beta chain originates from a study of early T cells in non-severe SARS-CoV-2 infection. Study context: Investigators sequenced bulk RNA drawn from unsorted whole blood, and chains remained unpaired.

The library protocol tagged individual cDNA molecules with unique molecular identifiers. A single record per CDR3 protein comes from TCRdb applying MiXCR to the 5' RACE reads. The table lists under 85,000 distinct CDR3 sequences, roughly an eighth of them singletons. Turning to this clonotype: No antigen is known for it.

Study-wide results and limits: Private and CD4 specificities were missed by VDJdb matching, skewed to anti-spike CD8.

CDR1 is SGHVS, CDR2 FQNEAQ, per germline. V lost 5 bases and J lost 3; bases outside the gene matches: 10. The CDR3 length is 15 residues. The TCR comes from an adult who was a healthcare worker with PCR-confirmed SARS-CoV-2 infection or an uninfected control (not recorded which). The donor label of this sample is uncertain. This chain connects TRBV7-8 to TRBJ2-7; TRBD2 agrees at 7 bases. The sample was whole blood, taken at baseline. The CDR3 sequence is CASSLGGSGNYEQYF. Here the CDR3 DNA reads TGTGCCAGCAGCCTGGGGGGGAGCGGGAACTACGAGCAGTACTTC. The full variable domain, with the rest looked up from reference TRBV7-8 and TRBJ2-7, is GAGVSQSPRYKVAKRGQDVALRCDPISGHVSLFWYQQALGQGPEFLTYFQNEAQLDKSGLPSDRFFAERPEGSVSTLKIQRTQQEDSAVYLCASSLGGSGNYEQYFGPGTRLTVT.